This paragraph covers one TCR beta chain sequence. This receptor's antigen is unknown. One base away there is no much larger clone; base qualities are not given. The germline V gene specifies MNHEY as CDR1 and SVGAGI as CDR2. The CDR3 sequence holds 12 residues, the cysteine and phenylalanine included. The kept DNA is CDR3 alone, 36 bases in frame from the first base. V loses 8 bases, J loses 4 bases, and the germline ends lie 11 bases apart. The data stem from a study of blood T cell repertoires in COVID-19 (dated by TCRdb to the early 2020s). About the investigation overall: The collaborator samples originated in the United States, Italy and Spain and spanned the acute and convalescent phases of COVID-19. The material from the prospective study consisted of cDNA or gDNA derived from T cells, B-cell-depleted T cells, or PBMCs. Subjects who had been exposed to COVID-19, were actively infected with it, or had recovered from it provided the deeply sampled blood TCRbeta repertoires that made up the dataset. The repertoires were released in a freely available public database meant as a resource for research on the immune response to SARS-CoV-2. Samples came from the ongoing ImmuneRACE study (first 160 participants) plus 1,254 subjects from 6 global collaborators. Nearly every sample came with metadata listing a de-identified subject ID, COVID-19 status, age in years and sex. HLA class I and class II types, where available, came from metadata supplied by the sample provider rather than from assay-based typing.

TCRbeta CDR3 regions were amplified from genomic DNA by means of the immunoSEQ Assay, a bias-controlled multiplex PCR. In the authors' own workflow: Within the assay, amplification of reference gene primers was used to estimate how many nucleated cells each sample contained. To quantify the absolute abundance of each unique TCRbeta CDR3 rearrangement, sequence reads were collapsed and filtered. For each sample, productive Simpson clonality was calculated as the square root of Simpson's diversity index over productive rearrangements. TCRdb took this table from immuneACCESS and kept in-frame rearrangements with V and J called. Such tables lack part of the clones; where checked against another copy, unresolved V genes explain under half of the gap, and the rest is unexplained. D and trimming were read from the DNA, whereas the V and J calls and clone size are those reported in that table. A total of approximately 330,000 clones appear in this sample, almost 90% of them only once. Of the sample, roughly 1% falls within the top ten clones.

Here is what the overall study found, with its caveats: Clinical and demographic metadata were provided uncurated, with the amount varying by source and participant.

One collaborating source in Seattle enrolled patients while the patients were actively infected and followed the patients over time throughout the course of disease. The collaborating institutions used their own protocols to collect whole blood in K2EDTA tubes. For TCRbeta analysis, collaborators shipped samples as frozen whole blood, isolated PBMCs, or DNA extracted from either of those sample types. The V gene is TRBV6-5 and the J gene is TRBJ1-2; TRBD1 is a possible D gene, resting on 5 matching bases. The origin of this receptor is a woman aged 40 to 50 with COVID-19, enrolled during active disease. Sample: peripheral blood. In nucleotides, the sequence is TGTGCCAGCGGGCAGGGCGTCTATGGCTACACCTTC. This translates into CASGQGVYGYTF.